A few counts support the clone carrying this TCR beta chain. Its antigen is not known. Treatment meaning: oral pan-JAK inhibitor, 5-10 mg twice daily. It was from alopecia areata patients that lesional scalp punch biopsies and peripheral blood were collected. The length of the CDR3 is 14 residues. Germline CDR1 is LGHNA and CDR2 is YSLEER. Trimming removed 2 bases at V and 1 base at J, with 8 bases between. RNA, once extracted, was reverse transcribed into cDNA for use as the sequencing template. Method: immunoSEQ multiplex PCR; TCRdb's copy keeps in-frame clones and lacks some. The sample lists more than 110,000 clones, roughly 52% seen once, with about a sixth in the top ten. This entry is derived from a study of CD8+ T cells in alopecia areata. About the study: Administration of oral tofacitinib to treated patients was at 5 to 10 mg twice daily. Study-level results: There were many expanded lesional clones persisting in scalp and blood during tofacitinib. TCRs were shared less clearly across patients than in mice, possibly for HLA-related reasons.

The chain is built from TRBV4-3 and TRBJ1-1; TRBD1 is a possible D gene (6 bases). Sequencing used CD8+ T cells sorted from blood, obtained at week 4, from a patient treated with tofacitinib. The sequence derives from a human donor with alopecia areata. As DNA, the CDR3 is TGCGCCAGCAGCCAAATAGGGGGGAACACTGAAGCTTTCTTT. This gives the protein CASSQIGGNTEAFF.